The rows below give T cell receptor beta chains drawn from one sample of a study of cytomegalovirus exposure and HLA in healthy donors. The assay was immunoSEQ multiplex PCR, and TCRdb's table has in-frame clones only and misses some. The sample has 150,000 to 200,000 clones, over 80% seen once. The sequenced sample consisted of PBMCs. All receptors come from a man aged 45-60 years in good health and CMV-seropositive. Each CDR3 is given with its conserved first and last residue. The D gene is left open where the match is weak. A clone size is listed for some rows: how often the clone was seen (once, few, many), or a class if it is expanded.

cdr3_nt cdr3_aa v_call d_call clone_size j_call
TGTGCCATCAGTGAGTTAGGGGGAAATGAAAAACTGTTTTTT CAISELGGNEKLFF TRBV10-3 . . TRBJ1-4
TGTGCCACCACGGGACTAGCCCCTTTCGAGCAGTACTTC CATTGLAPFEQYF TRBV6-6 TRBD2 . TRBJ2-7
TGTGCCAGCAGCTTAGTTGCGCAGGATGAAGCTTTCTTT CASSLVAQDEAFF TRBV11-1 . . TRBJ1-1
TGTGCCATCAGTCGGGACAGGGGTCAGCCCCAGCATTTT CAISRDRGQPQHF TRBV10-3 TRBD1 once TRBJ1-5
TGTGCCAGCAGTTTCTCCGGGACCGGGGGGGGGCAGTACTTC CASSFSGTGGGQYF TRBV27 TRBD2 . TRBJ2-7
TGCGCCAGCAGCTCGACAGGGGAAGGCTACACCTTC CASSSTGEGYTF TRBV5-1 TRBD1 . TRBJ1-2
TGTGCCAGCAGTCACAGGGTCCTTTCTTATGGCTACACCTTC CASSHRVLSYGYTF TRBV25-1 . once TRBJ1-2
TGTGCCAGTAGTATAGGACAGCCTAATACTAACTATGGCTACACCTTC CASSIGQPNTNYGYTF TRBV19 . . TRBJ1-2
TGTTCCAGCAGCTTAGCGGTCACAGGGACGGGCGGGGAGCTGTTTTTT CSSSLAVTGTGGELFF TRBV7-9 . few TRBJ2-2
TGCACCAGCAGCCAAGTTTCTAGCGGGCGCACTCTAATCAATGAGCAGTTCTTC CTSSQVSSGRTLINEQFF TRBV1 . . TRBJ2-1
TGTGCCAGCAGCGGGCGGAATGAGCAGTTCTTC CASSGRNEQFF TRBV9 . . TRBJ2-1
TGCAGCGTTGAAGATGGCGGGTACGAGCAGTACTTC CSVEDGGYEQYF TRBV29-1 . once TRBJ2-7
TGCAGCGCTCAGGGACTAGCCGGATACAATGAGCAGTTCTTC CSAQGLAGYNEQFF TRBV29-1 TRBD2 . TRBJ2-1
TGTGCCTGGAGCACAGGGACCGGGGAGCTGTTTTTT CAWSTGTGELFF TRBV30 . few TRBJ2-2
TGTGCCAGCAGTACCACGGTGAGCAATCAGCCCCAGCATTTT CASSTTVSNQPQHF TRBV28 . . TRBJ1-5
TGTGCCAGCAGTGAAGGTCGGGGTATGGTAGATACGCAGTATTTT CASSEGRGMVDTQYF TRBV6-1 . . TRBJ2-3
TGTGCCAGCTCCCCGAGGAGCGGGGGGGCGGCCGAGCAGTACTTC CASSPRSGGAAEQYF TRBV18 TRBD2 . TRBJ2-7
TGTGCCAGCAGAGAACTAGCGGGAGGGCCGGATACGCAGTATTTT CASRELAGGPDTQYF TRBV2 TRBD2 . TRBJ2-3
TGCGCCAGCAGCCAGGCTAGACAGGCTCAATACGAGCAGTACTTC CASSQARQAQYEQYF TRBV4-1 . . TRBJ2-7
TGTGCCAGCTCTCCACGGGACAGTCGGCACGAGCAGTACTTC CASSPRDSRHEQYF TRBV10-3 TRBD1 . TRBJ2-7
TGTGCCAGCAGCCCCGAAGGGGGCGGCGGCTACACCTTC CASSPEGGGGYTF TRBV7-9 TRBD1 . TRBJ1-2
TGCGCCAGCAGCCGGACCGGGACTAGCGGGTCTACGGTGGGCATTCAGTACTTC CASSRTGTSGSTVGIQYF TRBV5-1 TRBD2 once TRBJ2-4
TGCAGCGTTGTCCCGTCGGGACTAGCGGGGTCTTACTCCTACAATGAGCAGTTCTTC CSVVPSGLAGSYSYNEQFF TRBV29-1 TRBD2 . TRBJ2-1
TGTGCCAGCAGTGGAGGGTGGGTTAGCTATGGCTACACCTTC CASSGGWVSYGYTF TRBV2 . few TRBJ1-2
TGCGCCAGCAGCCAAGGAGGTGGGGCGCAAGAGACCCAGTACTTC CASSQGGGAQETQYF TRBV4-3 . once TRBJ2-5
TGTGCCAGCTATCAAAGGAGCTCCTATAATTCACCCCTCCACTTT CASYQRSSYNSPLHF TRBV6-5 . . TRBJ1-6
TGTGCCAGCAGTTACTCGAACAGGGCTGGCTATGGCTACACCTTC CASSYSNRAGYGYTF TRBV6-5 . . TRBJ1-2
TGTGCCAGCAGCCAAGAGGTCCGGGAAAAACTGTTTTTT CASSQEVREKLFF TRBV4-2 . few TRBJ1-4
TGTGCCAGCAGCTTGGGGCAGGGTAACTATGGCTACACCTTC CASSLGQGNYGYTF TRBV7-2 . . TRBJ1-2
TGCGCCAGCAGCCAGGTTACTAGCGGGAGAAGGGAGACCCAGTACTTC CASSQVTSGRRETQYF TRBV4-1 TRBD2 . TRBJ2-5
TGTGCCAGTACGAATCGGACTAGCGGCACAGATACGCAGTATTTT CASTNRTSGTDTQYF TRBV19 TRBD2 . TRBJ2-3
TGCGCCAGCAGCTTGAGGGACAGACTCAATTCACCCCTCCACTTT CASSLRDRLNSPLHF TRBV5-1 TRBD1 . TRBJ1-6
TGCAGCGTTGCAGGCGGGTACCTCTCCTACGAGCAGTACTTC CSVAGGYLSYEQYF TRBV29-1 . . TRBJ2-7
TGTGCCAGCAGCTTAGCCGGGACAGTACGCACAGATACGCAGTATTTT CASSLAGTVRTDTQYF TRBV7-2 TRBD1 . TRBJ2-3
TGCGCCAGCAGCCGAGATGACCTGGGACAGGTCCTCCAAGAGACCCAGTACTTC CASSRDDLGQVLQETQYF TRBV4-1 TRBD1 . TRBJ2-5
TGTGCCAGCAGCGTAGGACAGGGGATCTACGAGCAGTACTTC CASSVGQGIYEQYF TRBV9 TRBD1 . TRBJ2-7
TGTGCCAGCAGGGACAGTAACGAGCAGTACTTC CASRDSNEQYF TRBV2 . . TRBJ2-7
TGTGCCAGCAGCCCTGGGACTACCCCCGGAGATACGCAGTATTTT CASSPGTTPGDTQYF TRBV9 TRBD2 . TRBJ2-3
TGTGCCAGCAGTTTAGGGACAGCGAACACCGGGGAGCTGTTTTTT CASSLGTANTGELFF TRBV27 TRBD1 . TRBJ2-2
TGTGCCAGTAGTCTGCCAGGGATTTTACTGTTTTTT CASSLPGILLFF TRBV19 . once TRBJ2-2
TGCGCCAGCAGCCGCGCGGGACAGGGAAACACTGAAGCTTTCTTT CASSRAGQGNTEAFF TRBV4-3 TRBD1 . TRBJ1-1
TGTTCCAGCAGCTATTTAGGCATCGGGACAGGGGTTTTGCCCCTCCACTTT CSSSYLGIGTGVLPLHF TRBV7-9 TRBD1 once TRBJ1-6
TGTGCCAGCAGCGTAACGGGACACCAGAGCTCCTACAATGAGCAGTTCTTC CASSVTGHQSSYNEQFF TRBV7-8 . . TRBJ2-1
TGTGCCACCAGCGGGCAGGGCTCAGCCGGGGAGCTGTTTTTT CATSGQGSAGELFF TRBV15 . . TRBJ2-2
TGTGCCATCAGACGGGACAGGGGGCTCGGCAATGAGCAGTTCTTC CAIRRDRGLGNEQFF TRBV10-3 TRBD1 . TRBJ2-1